These T cell receptor beta chains were read from a single sample in a study of cytomegalovirus exposure and HLA in healthy donors. TCRdb keeps only in-frame clones here, not all; method: immunoSEQ multiplex PCR. The sample lists under 250,000 clones; around 86% were seen once. Material: PBMCs. Receptors originate from a middle-aged woman in good health and CMV-seronegative. Each CDR3 is given with its conserved first and last residue. D genes are given only for firm matches.

CDR3 protein,V gene,J gene,D gene
CASSTGTRFGSNQPQHF,TRBV19,TRBJ1-5,.
CAWRESGNTIYF,TRBV30,TRBJ1-3,.
CASSIGQGLLLGGYTF,TRBV7-9,TRBJ1-2,TRBD1
CASSVVSGDTGELFF,TRBV19,TRBJ2-2,.
CASRGLASGRKTQYF,TRBV6-5,TRBJ2-5,TRBD2
CAATKDSSGVGQYF,TRBV4-2,TRBJ2-7,.
CASSFHDTQYF,TRBV2,TRBJ2-3,.
CASSLLGRDQPQHF,TRBV28,TRBJ1-5,.
CASSASGTRNFYGYTF,TRBV23-1,TRBJ1-2,.
CASSLAGSNQPQHF,TRBV7-9,TRBJ1-5,.
CAISDRSGVKNIQYF,TRBV10-3,TRBJ2-4,TRBD2
CASSQLVPGELFF,TRBV14,TRBJ2-2,.
CASSVQGSQETQYF,TRBV11-3,TRBJ2-5,.
CASSLGRNEKLFF,TRBV11-1,TRBJ1-4,.
CASSPTWTNRGQETQYF,TRBV27,TRBJ2-5,.
CASSLGLAASTDTQYF,TRBV5-8,TRBJ2-3,TRBD2
CASSLSTVEQYF,TRBV11-1,TRBJ2-7,.
CASSGYRAVNTEAFF,TRBV6-1,TRBJ1-1,.
CASSLVAGGVAGELFF,TRBV5-1,TRBJ2-2,TRBD2
CASSLATGLYEQYF,TRBV7-9,TRBJ2-7,.
CASSLPPYNEQFF,TRBV27,TRBJ2-1,.
CASSHGGGNTDTQYF,TRBV4-2,TRBJ2-3,TRBD2
CASSPQGSGNTIYF,TRBV18,TRBJ1-3,.
CASSRQGYNEQFF,TRBV14,TRBJ2-1,TRBD1
CASSLQGTGQQETQYF,TRBV28,TRBJ2-5,TRBD1
CASSWGLQETQYF,TRBV7-2,TRBJ2-5,.
CASSTGLVNQPQHF,TRBV19,TRBJ1-5,.
CASSLKRESEQYF,TRBV7-9,.,.
CASSGRGRAGELFF,TRBV27,TRBJ2-2,TRBD2
CASSDGTGENIQYF,TRBV9,TRBJ2-4,TRBD1
CASSVGSGASNEKLFF,TRBV9,TRBJ1-4,.
CASRQTGVREKLFF,TRBV5-1,TRBJ1-4,TRBD1
CASSYGDFLEETQYF,TRBV7-9,TRBJ2-5,.
CASSMARNTEAFF,TRBV19,TRBJ1-1,.
CASSPGHKSTEAFF,TRBV5-1,TRBJ1-1,.
CASSKTGVRAEAFF,TRBV7-8,TRBJ1-1,TRBD1
CSAAGTFDYGYTF,TRBV29-1,TRBJ1-2,.
CASSLGQGRSTEAFF,TRBV18,TRBJ1-1,TRBD1
CASTMGLAGGGQETQYF,TRBV28,TRBJ2-5,TRBD2
CASRGDRGEAFF,TRBV2,TRBJ1-1,TRBD1
CASSRQNNNQPQHF,TRBV7-2,TRBJ1-5,.
CASSASGDTGELFF,TRBV6-4,TRBJ2-2,TRBD2
CASSLGGQKNQPQHF,TRBV7-8,TRBJ1-5,TRBD1
CASSLFAGGDGELFF,TRBV7-3,TRBJ2-2,TRBD2
CASSLGPGFSEETQYF,TRBV27,TRBJ2-5,.
CASSVGTGAHYEQYF,TRBV4-2,.,TRBD1
CASSYDRGRDREQFF,TRBV13,TRBJ2-1,TRBD1
CASSDNSSPTGELFF,TRBV25-1,TRBJ2-2,.
CASSLATGESYGYTF,TRBV5-4,TRBJ1-2,TRBD1
CASSLVGTGVEAFF,TRBV7-2,TRBJ1-1,.
CASRSPFYEQYF,TRBV11-2,TRBJ2-7,.
CASISPGVWISKPQHF,TRBV28,TRBJ1-5,.
CASSQRGLADNEQFF,TRBV11-3,TRBJ2-1,TRBD2
CASSEGQGDDEQYF,TRBV6-1,TRBJ2-7,.
CATSEGAETEAFF,TRBV15,TRBJ1-1,TRBD1
CASSFTGSTYEQYF,TRBV27,TRBJ2-7,.
CASSLWQGFDEQFF,TRBV11-1,TRBJ2-1,.